The 5 T cell receptor beta chains below all came from one sample that was sequenced in a study of blood T cell repertoires in COVID-19. Sequencing was performed with immunoSEQ multiplex PCR; in TCRdb, only in-frame clones are kept and a portion is missing. Counted here are under 95,000 clones, approximately 91% occurring once; the ten biggest clones make up roughly 2.6%. Sample: peripheral blood. These receptors originate from a man between 45 and 60 years old with COVID-19, enrolled during active disease.

V is TRBV19 and J is TRBJ1-5, with 8 bases lining up with TRBD1. The CDR3 contains 13 residues. V was pared by 9 bases and J by 5 bases, with 6 bases of the junction left unmatched. Per the germline V gene, CDR1 is LNHDA and CDR2 is SQIVND (reference sequence). The CDR3 spells CASKDRAYQPQHF. CDR3 DNA sequence: TGTGCCAGCAAGGACAGGGCGTATCAGCCCCAGCATTTT. The variable domain in full, completed from reference TRBV19 and TRBJ1-5, reads DGGITQSPKYLFRKEGQNVTLSCEQNLNHDAMYWYRQDPGQGLRLIYYSQIVNDFQKGDIAEGYSVSREKKESFPLTVTSAQKNPTAFYLCASKDRAYQPQHFGDGTRLSIL.

The chain joins TRBV5-6 to TRBJ1-2; unclear D gene. The V end lost 3 bases, the J end lost 4 bases, and 10 bases lay between the germline ends. The CDR3 sequence is 13 residues long. Germline V CDR1 and CDR2: SGHDT, YYEEEE. The CDR3 DNA is TGTGCCAGCAGCTCCAGATTCTCCTATGGCTACACCTTC. Amino acids: CASSSRFSYGYTF.

The rearrangement uses TRBV28 and TRBJ1-2; 7 positions agree with TRBD1. The CDR3 is 15 residues long. Unmatched junction bases numbered 5, after V lost 2 bases and J lost 2 bases. Germline assignment: CDR1 MDHEN and CDR2 SYDVKM. The CDR3 region has the DNA TGTGCCAGCAGTTTACCTCGGGGACAGAACTATGGCTACACCTTC. Amino acid sequence: CASSLPRGQNYGYTF.

This chain connects TRBV7-8 to TRBJ2-3; 7 bases are shared with TRBD2. This CDR3 comprises 15 residues. The V segment lost 1 base and the J segment 5 bases; nucleotides outside the gene matches: 6. Looked up from germline, CDR1 is SGHVS and CDR2 is FQNEAQ. For the CDR3, the DNA is TGTGCCAGCAGCTTAGGGCAGGGAGGGCAAGATACGCAGTATTTT. Protein: CASSLGQGGQDTQYF.

This rearrangement joins TRBV28 to TRBJ1-1, with D perhaps TRBD1 (6 bases). This CDR3 comprises 16 residues. Trimming took 5 bases from V and 0 from J, leaving 16 bases between them. Germline CDR1 MDHEN, CDR2 SYDVKM. The CDR3 bases are TGTGCCAGCAGTCAAGGATCGACAGGCCTGAACACTGAAGCTTTCTTT. Amino acids: CASSQGSTGLNTEAFF.